This TCR beta chain comes out of a study of CD8+ T cells in alopecia areata. Study overall: Affected scalp percentage set treated patients' severity scores.

A note on this clone: At one end, the junction sequence differs from germline, possibly due to a read error.

The CDR3 has 12 residues. Germline V gene lookup returns CDR1 SEHNR and CDR2 FQNEAQ (reference sequence). Specified treatment: oral pan-JAK inhibitor, 5-10 mg twice daily. RNA extraction and reverse transcription yielded cDNA as sequencing template. TCRdb keeps only in-frame clones here, not all; method: immunoSEQ multiplex PCR. This table holds fewer than 250,000 clones, approximately 60% found once. The chain is built from TRBV7-9 and TRBJ2-7, with 13 bases that match TRBD2. The clonotype comes from a human donor with alopecia areata. Source: CD4+ T cells sorted from blood, taken at week 4, from a patient treated with tofacitinib. The CDR3 DNA is TGTGCCAGCAGCTCCTGGACTAGCGGGAGTAGCTTC. Translated: CASSSWTSGSSF.